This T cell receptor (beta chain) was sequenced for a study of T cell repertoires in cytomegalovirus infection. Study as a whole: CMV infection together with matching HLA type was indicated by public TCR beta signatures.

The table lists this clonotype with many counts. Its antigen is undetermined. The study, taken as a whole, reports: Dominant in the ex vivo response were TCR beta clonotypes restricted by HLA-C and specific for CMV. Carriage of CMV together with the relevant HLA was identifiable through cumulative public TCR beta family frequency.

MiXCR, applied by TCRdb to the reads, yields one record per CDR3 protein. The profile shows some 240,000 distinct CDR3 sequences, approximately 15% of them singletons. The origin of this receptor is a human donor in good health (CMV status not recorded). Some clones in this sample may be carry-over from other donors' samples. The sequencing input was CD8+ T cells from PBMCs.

The CDR3 nucleotides are TGTGCCAGCAGTTACGGCGTCAGGGAGAATTCACCCCTCCACTTT. This translates into CASSYGVRENSPLHF. The chain uses TRBV6-2 or TRBV6-3 and TRBJ1-6, with D possibly TRBD1 on 5 matching bases. Trimming shortened V by 2 bases and J by 7 bases, and 12 bases separated the two germline ends. There are 15 residues in the CDR3. Germline-derived CDR1 and CDR2 are MNHEY and SVGEGT.